This is a list of T cell receptor beta chains from one sample in a study of blood T cell repertoires in COVID-19. Only in-frame clones appear in the TCRdb table, and some are missing; sequencing was by immunoSEQ multiplex PCR. Among some 150,000 clones listed, about 80% were seen once. Sequencing used peripheral blood. Receptors were obtained from a human donor with acute or convalescent COVID-19. The donor label of this sample is uncertain. Both conserved end residues are part of each CDR3. Size is stated for part of the rows, as once, few or many counts, or as a class when the clone is expanded.

TRBJ1-1 | 14 | TRBV7-3 | NA | CASSSRGGATEAFF
TRBJ2-5 | 16 | TRBV6-1 | NA | CASSEGLAGGVETQYF
TRBJ2-3 | 14 | TRBV30 | NA | CAAHGAVGTDTQYF
TRBJ2-1 | 15 | TRBV27 | once | CASSKLGQGPNEQFF
TRBJ1-5 | 12 | TRBV7-9 | NA | CASSLPNQPQHF
TRBJ2-1 | 15 | TRBV7-2 | few | CASSPRGTPGNEQFF
TRBJ2-5 | 17 | TRBV14 | NA | CASSQDLAGWDQETQYF
TRBJ1-1 | 15 | TRBV5-1 | NA | CASSRTRQGSTEAFF
TRBJ2-5 | 13 | TRBV28 | NA | CASSFGGVGDQYF
TRBJ1-1 | 15 | TRBV30 | NA | CAWLKIGLGDTEAFF
TRBJ2-1 | 17 | TRBV4-2 | NA | CASSQIQIGTGGNEQFF
TRBJ1-2 | 15 | TRBV3-1/TRBV3-2 | NA | CASSREDLRRYGYTF
TRBJ1-1 | 14 | TRBV19 | NA | CASTESPRRGEAFF
TRBJ1-2 | 14 | TRBV6-4 | once | CASSDGTGYYGYTF
TRBJ2-3 | 16 | TRBV6-2/TRBV6-3 | few | CASSARRDTRTDTQYF
TRBJ2-5 | 15 | TRBV5-4 | NA | CASSPGGGLQETQYF
TRBJ1-2 | 12 | TRBV2 | NA | CASNMDTIGYTF
TRBJ2-2 | 14 | TRBV2 | NA | CASSEWPSGGELFF
TRBJ1-2 | 14 | TRBV4-1 | NA | CASSQVASVHGYTF
TRBJ2-7 | 14 | TRBV4-2 | NA | CASSQVGLPYEQYF
TRBJ2-7 | 16 | TRBV5-1 | NA | CASSLQPGLAGVEQYF
TRBJ2-2 | 16 | TRBV3-1/TRBV3-2 | NA | CASSQPISKNTGELFF
TRBJ2-7 | 15 | TRBV7-2 | NA | CASSPGGGKPHEQYF
TRBJ1-4 | 14 | TRBV19 | few | CASSTRGSNEKLFF
TRBJ2-5 | 14 | TRBV16 | NA | CASSPARAPETQYF
TRBJ2-1 | 15 | TRBV13 | NA | CASSKQGGGYNEQFF
TRBJ1-2 | 15 | TRBV14 | NA | CASSQNFRGAYGYTF
TRBJ2-2 | 14 | TRBV7-3 | NA | CASSRDWDTGELFF
TRBJ1-6 | 15 | TRBV14 | NA | CASSQGQGAIAPLHF
TRBJ1-4 | 12 | TRBV6-1 | once | CASSGEDEKLFF
TRBJ2-1 | 12 | TRBV19 | NA | CASSIPRGEQFF
TRBJ2-3 | 16 | TRBV5-4 | NA | CASSLEGGTSTDTQYF
TRBJ1-2 | 17 | TRBV9 | NA | CASSALALGQGSYGYTF
TRBJ1-1 | 14 | TRBV5-6 | NA | CASSFAQGDTEAFF
TRBJ2-3 | 11 | TRBV5-4 | NA | CASSFGNTQYF
TRBJ2-5 | 16 | TRBV9 | NA | CASSVSGLVPQETQYF
TRBJ1-5 | 15 | TRBV5-8 | NA | CASSARDRGNQPQHF
TRBJ1-4 | 18 | TRBV30 | many | CAWTSVWDRIATNEKLFF
TRBJ2-5 | 15 | TRBV7-3 | NA | CASSLTSGSHETQYF
TRBJ1-5 | 16 | TRBV7-2 | NA | CASSLAVTGGSSPQHF
TRBJ1-5 | 16 | TRBV2 | NA | CASRGGDAGGNQPQHF
TRBJ2-3 | 15 | TRBV27 | NA | CASSSGQGGTDTQYF
TRBJ1-1 | 14 | TRBV6-5 | NA | CASRRGQENTEAFF
TRBJ1-2 | 14 | TRBV6-5 | NA | CASTEGVSVDGYTF
TRBJ2-1 | 11 | TRBV3-1/TRBV3-2 | NA | CASSQEALTFF
TRBJ1-1 | 16 | TRBV5-4 | NA | CASNPQGIKMNTEAFF
TRBJ2-1 | 14 | TRBV9 | NA | CASGIGTGVTEQFF
TRBJ2-7 | 15 | TRBV28 | NA | CASSSRSGLSYEQYF
TRBJ2-5 | 17 | TRBV18 | NA | CASSPTGTSGGEETQYF
TRBJ1-3 | 16 | TRBV7-2 | NA | CASSPQTGDSGSTIYF
TRBJ2-7 | 13 | TRBV7-2 | NA | CASSLVATYEQYF
TRBJ1-5 | 15 | TRBV19 | NA | CASSMPGGIRVPQHF
TRBJ1-2 | 14 | TRBV11-2 | once | CASSPGTGFYGYTF
TRBJ1-2 | 14 | TRBV5-4 | NA | CASRGTESNYGYTF